This T cell receptor (beta chain) was sequenced in a study of Ad26.COV2.S vaccination and SARS-CoV-2 variants. Study details: Ad26.COV2.S given intramuscularly, once or twice 56 days apart.

General study findings and limits: Spike-specific TCR breadth in vaccine recipients exceeded that seen in placebo recipients. In TCR breadth and depth analyses, total T cell responses may have been underestimated.

Trimming shortened V by 10 bases and J by 4 bases, and 16 bases separated the two germline ends. The CDR3 consists of 13 residues. Germline CDR1 reads MDHEN; CDR2 reads SYDVKM. TCRdb keeps only in-frame clones here, not all; method: immunoSEQ multiplex PCR. The sample lists 380,000 or so clones, 86% occurring once. Documented treatment: some 20 received Ad26.COV2.S at low or high dose, single or two shots; roughly five received placebo; per-sample allocation not given. Material that was analyzed had been drawn on day 63 after the first vaccine or placebo injection. This clone was picked up one time. Antigen specificity is unknown.

V is TRBV28 and J is TRBJ1-1, with no clear D. Material: peripheral blood, obtained in a trial of Ad26.COV2.S vaccine versus placebo. This TCR derives from a person between 18 and 60 years old who received the Ad26.COV2.S COVID-19 vaccine or a placebo. CDR3 in amino acids: CAIHSYAGTEAFF. CDR3 DNA sequence: TGTGCCATCCACTCTTATGCGGGCACTGAAGCTTTCTTT.